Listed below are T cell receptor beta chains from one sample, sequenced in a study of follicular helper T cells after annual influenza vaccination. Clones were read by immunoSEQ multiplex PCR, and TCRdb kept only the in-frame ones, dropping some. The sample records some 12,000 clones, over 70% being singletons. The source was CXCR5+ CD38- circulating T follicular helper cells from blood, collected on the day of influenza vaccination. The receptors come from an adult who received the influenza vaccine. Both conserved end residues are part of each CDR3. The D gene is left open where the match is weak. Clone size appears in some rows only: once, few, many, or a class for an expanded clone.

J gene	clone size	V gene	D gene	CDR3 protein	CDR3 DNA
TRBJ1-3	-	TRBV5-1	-	CASSLGQGNTIYF	TGCGCCAGCAGCTTGGGACAGGGAAACACCATATATTTT
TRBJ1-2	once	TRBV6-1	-	CASVKVLQGGGYTF	TGTGCCAGCGTTAAGGTCCTCCAAGGAGGTGGCTACACCTTC
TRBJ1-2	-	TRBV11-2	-	CASSQRAIYGYTF	TGTGCCAGCAGCCAAAGGGCCATCTATGGCTACACCTTC
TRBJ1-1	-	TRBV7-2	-	CASSLPAVSGGVNTEAFF	TGTGCCAGCAGCTTACCCGCCGTCTCGGGGGGAGTGAACACTGAAGCTTTCTTT
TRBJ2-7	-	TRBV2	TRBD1	CASSGTGYEQYF	TGTGCCAGCAGCGGGACAGGGTACGAGCAGTACTTC
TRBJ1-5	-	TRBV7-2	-	CASSLARHLSNQPQHF	TGTGCCAGCAGCTTAGCGCGTCACCTTAGCAATCAGCCCCAGCATTTT
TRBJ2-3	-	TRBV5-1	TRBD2	CASSYSGGETDTQYF	TGCGCCAGCAGTTATAGCGGGGGGGAGACAGATACGCAGTATTTT
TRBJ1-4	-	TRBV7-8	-	CASSLVRSVNEKLFF	TGTGCCAGCAGCTTAGTGCGTTCAGTTAATGAAAAACTGTTTTTT
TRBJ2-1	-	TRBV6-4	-	CASRNHSGSRYLSSYNEQFF	TGTGCCAGCAGGAACCATTCCGGTAGCCGCTACCTCAGCTCCTACAATGAGCAGTTCTTC
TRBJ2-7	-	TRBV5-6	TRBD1	CASSLGPGQGGYEQYF	TGTGCCAGCAGCTTAGGCCCCGGACAGGGGGGCTACGAGCAGTACTTC
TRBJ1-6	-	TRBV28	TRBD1	CASQYGQGASYGPLHF	TGTGCCAGCCAGTACGGACAGGGGGCTTCTTATGGTCCCCTCCACTTT
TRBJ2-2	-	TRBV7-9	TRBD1	CASSSRSGGIGELFF	TGTGCCAGCAGCTCCAGATCAGGGGGTATCGGGGAGCTGTTTTTT
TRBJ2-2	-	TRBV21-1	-	CASSKVLRDRGSNTGELFF	TGTGCCAGCAGCAAAGTTCTTCGGGACAGGGGATCGAACACCGGGGAGCTGTTTTTT
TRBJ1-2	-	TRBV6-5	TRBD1	CASSRVGGAESYTF	TGTGCCAGCAGTAGGGTAGGGGGCGCGGAGAGCTACACCTTC
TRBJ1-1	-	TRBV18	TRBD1	CASSPYPRGQRTEAFF	TGTGCCAGCTCACCATATCCCAGGGGGCAAAGGACTGAAGCTTTCTTT
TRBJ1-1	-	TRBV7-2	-	CASSLREDDTEAFF	TGTGCCAGCAGCTTAAGGGAAGATGATACTGAAGCTTTCTTT
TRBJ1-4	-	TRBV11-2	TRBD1	CASSRTGFGEKLFF	TGTGCCAGCAGCCGGACAGGGTTTGGGGAAAAACTGTTTTTT
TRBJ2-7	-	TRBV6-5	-	CASRRRDYEQYF	TGTGCCAGCCGGAGACGGGACTACGAGCAGTACTTC
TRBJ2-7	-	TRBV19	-	CASSPLRGGEQYF	TGTGCCAGTAGTCCTCTCAGGGGGGGCGAGCAGTACTTC
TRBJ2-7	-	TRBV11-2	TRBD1	CASSLSGTGNYEQYF	TGTGCCAGCAGCCTATCCGGGACAGGGAACTACGAGCAGTACTTC
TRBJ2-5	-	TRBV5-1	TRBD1	CASSSRPGQGYGETQYF	TGCGCCAGCAGCTCTAGACCGGGACAGGGATACGGAGAGACCCAGTACTTC
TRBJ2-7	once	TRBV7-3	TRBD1	CASSLTPGQKYEQYF	TGTGCCAGCAGCTTAACCCCGGGACAGAAATACGAGCAGTACTTC
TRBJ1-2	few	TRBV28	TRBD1	CASRVGTEHYGYTF	TGTGCCAGCAGGGTCGGGACAGAGCACTATGGCTACACCTTC
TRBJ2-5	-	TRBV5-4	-	CASSSSQGGETQYF	TGTGCCAGCAGTTCCAGCCAGGGGGGGGAGACCCAGTACTTC
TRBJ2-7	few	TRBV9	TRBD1	CASSPRGGDRAPGEQYF	TGTGCCAGCAGCCCCCGAGGGGGGGACAGGGCCCCGGGGGAGCAGTACTTC
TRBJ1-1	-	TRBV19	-	CASSERNTEAFF	TGTGCCAGTAGCGAAAGAAACACTGAAGCTTTCTTT
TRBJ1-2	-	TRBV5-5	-	CASSPSIGGDYGYTF	TGTGCCAGCAGCCCCTCGATTGGGGGCGACTATGGCTACACCTTC
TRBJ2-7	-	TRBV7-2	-	CASSLSWGEQYF	TGTGCCAGCAGCTTATCGTGGGGCGAGCAGTACTTC
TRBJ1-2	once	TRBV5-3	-	CARSCGPGPKGYTF	TGTGCCAGAAGCTGCGGTCCGGGACCCAAGGGCTACACCTTC
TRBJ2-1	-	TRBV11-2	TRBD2	CASSFGTSGSTGQFF	TGTGCCAGCAGCTTTGGGACTAGCGGGAGCACCGGTCAGTTCTTC
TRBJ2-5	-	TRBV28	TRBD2	CASSPAGGRETQYF	TGTGCCAGCAGTCCGGCGGGGGGCCGGGAGACCCAGTACTTC
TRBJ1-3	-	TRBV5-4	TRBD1	CASSLGNRGTGNTIYF	TGTGCCAGCAGCTTGGGTAACAGGGGAACTGGAAACACCATATATTTT
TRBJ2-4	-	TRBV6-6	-	CASSTQGAKNIQYF	TGTGCCAGCAGCACCCAGGGGGCCAAAAACATTCAGTACTTC
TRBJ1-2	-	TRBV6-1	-	CASSEGQWGYTF	TGTGCCAGCAGTGAAGGGCAGTGGGGCTACACCTTC
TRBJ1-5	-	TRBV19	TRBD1	CASTNTGTARFGGNQPQHF	TGTGCCAGTACTAATACCGGGACAGCCCGTTTTGGGGGCAATCAGCCCCAGCATTTT
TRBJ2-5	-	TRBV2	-	CASSVAQVQETQYF	TGTGCCAGCAGTGTGGCACAGGTCCAAGAGACCCAGTACTTC
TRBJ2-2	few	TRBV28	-	CASGGPNTGELFF	TGTGCCAGCGGGGGCCCGAACACCGGGGAGCTGTTTTTT
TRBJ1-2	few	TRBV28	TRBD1	CASSPLLGQGGNYGYTF	TGTGCCAGCAGTCCCCTCCTAGGACAGGGAGGTAACTATGGCTACACCTTC
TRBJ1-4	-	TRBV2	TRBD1	CASSGDRGGNEKLFF	TGTGCCAGCAGCGGTGACAGGGGAGGTAATGAAAAACTGTTTTTT
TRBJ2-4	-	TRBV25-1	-	CASSDSGPAKNIQYF	TGTGCCAGCAGTGACTCAGGCCCAGCCAAAAACATTCAGTACTTC
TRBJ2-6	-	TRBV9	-	CASSARSSGANVLTF	TGTGCCAGCAGCGCGCGGAGCTCTGGGGCCAACGTCCTGACTTTC
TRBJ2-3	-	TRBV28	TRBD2	CASSPRSAGDTDTQYF	TGTGCCAGCAGCCCAAGATCAGCGGGGGACACAGATACGCAGTATTTT
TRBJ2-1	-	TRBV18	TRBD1	CASSPRQGRNYNEQFF	TGTGCCAGCTCACCCCGACAGGGAAGGAACTACAATGAGCAGTTCTTC